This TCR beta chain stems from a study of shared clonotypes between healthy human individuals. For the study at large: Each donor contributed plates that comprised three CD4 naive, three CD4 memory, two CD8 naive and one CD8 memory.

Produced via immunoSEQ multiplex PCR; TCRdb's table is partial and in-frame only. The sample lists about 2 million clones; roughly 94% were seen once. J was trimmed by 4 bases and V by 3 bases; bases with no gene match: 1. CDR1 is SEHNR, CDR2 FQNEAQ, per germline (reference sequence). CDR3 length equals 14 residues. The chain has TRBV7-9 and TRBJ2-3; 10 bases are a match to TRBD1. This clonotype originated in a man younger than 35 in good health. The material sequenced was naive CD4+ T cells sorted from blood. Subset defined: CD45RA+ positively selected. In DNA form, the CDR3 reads TGTGCCAGCAGCTTGGACAGGGGGTCAGATACGCAGTATTTT. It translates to CASSLDRGSDTQYF.